This T cell receptor beta chain was sequenced during a study of shared clonotypes between healthy human individuals. Background on the study: There were three CD4 naive, three CD4 memory, two CD8 naive and one CD8 memory plates per donor.

Each donor was a Caucasian adult residing in Nashville, Tennessee. Study outcomes and limitations: Although depth was large, rarefaction showed that sequencing of the sorted subsets was incomplete.

TCRdb's copy holds only in-frame clones and misses some; the assay was immunoSEQ multiplex PCR. The sample includes some 2,400,000 clones, around 95% of them seen just once. Remarks on this clone: Its antigen is unidentified.

The clonotype comes from a man aged 18 to 29 in good health. What was sequenced was naive CD4+ T cells sorted from blood. Subset: CD45RA+ positively selected.

In DNA, the CDR3 is TGCGCCAGCACCCCTGGACAGGGGGGACGGAATGAGCAGTTCTTC. Protein product: CASTPGQGGRNEQFF. The gene calls are TRBV10-2 and TRBJ2-1; TRBD1 matches at 10 bases. With 7 bases clipped from V and 7 bases from J, the junction kept 10 bases outside the gene matches. The CDR3 contains 15 residues. CDR1 is WSHSY and CDR2 is SAAADI in the germline V gene.